The 9 T cell receptor beta chains below were found in one sample sequenced in a study of cytomegalovirus exposure and HLA in healthy donors. TCRdb's copy holds only in-frame clones and misses some; the assay was immunoSEQ multiplex PCR. The table lists 59,000 or so clones, 85% to 90% of them singletons. The specimen was PBMCs. Receptor source: a woman younger than 30 in good health and CMV-seronegative.

The V gene is TRBV7-3, the J gene TRBJ1-1, with D uncertain. The V and J ends lost 3 bases and 3 bases respectively, with 8 bases between them. Germline values: CDR1 SGHTA, CDR2 FQGTGA. The CDR3 is 13 amino acids. The DNA for the CDR3 is TGTGCCAGCAGCTTGACACTGGACACTGAAGCTTTCTTT. Protein: CASSLTLDTEAFF.

The V and J genes are TRBV19 and TRBJ1-4; TRBD1 is a possible D gene (5 bases). Trimming shortened V by 6 bases and J by 6 bases, and 8 bases separated the two germline ends. From germline, CDR1 is LNHDA and CDR2 SQIVND (reference sequence). CDR3 length: 12 residues. CDR3 residues: CASSRGYEKLFF. CDR3 coding DNA: TGTGCCAGTAGCCGGGGGTATGAAAAACTGTTTTTT.

V gene TRBV11-1 combines with J gene TRBJ2-1; D is uncertain. From germline, CDR1 is SGHAT and CDR2 FQDESV (reference sequence). The V gene lost 1 base and the J gene lost 6 bases, with 10 bases spanning the gap. The CDR3 runs 14 residues. The CDR3 nucleotides are TGTGCCAGCAGCTTAGGTGAGCGCGGCAATGAGCAGTTCTTC. Translation: CASSLGERGNEQFF.

The gene calls are TRBV18 and TRBJ1-1; D is undetermined. Per the germline V gene, CDR1 is KGHSH and CDR2 is LQKENI. There are 14 residues in the CDR3. V was pared by 3 bases and J by 1 base, with 9 bases between. CDR3 loop: CASSPQTWNTEAFF. CDR3 in DNA: TGTGCCAGCTCACCTCAGACTTGGAACACTGAAGCTTTCTTT.

The V call is TRBV19, the J call TRBJ2-3; 9 nucleotides match TRBD2. In germline, CDR1 is LNHDA, CDR2 SQIVND (reference sequence). The V segment lost 10 bases and the J segment 4 bases; nucleotides outside the gene matches: 9. CDR3 length: 14 residues. The CDR3 nucleotides are TGTGCCACCAGCCAGGGACTAGCAGCAGATACGCAGTATTTT. It yields the protein CATSQGLAADTQYF.

There are a few counts of this clone. J is TRBJ2-1 and V is TRBV4-1; 10 positions match TRBD2. The CDR3 sequence is 17 residues long. Unmatched junction bases numbered 9, after V lost 3 bases and J lost 4 bases. Germline V gene data show CDR1 as MGHRA and CDR2 as YSYEKL. The CDR3 DNA reads as TGCGCCAGCAGCCACCAAAGCGGGAGGGACGCTTACAATGAGCAGTTCTTC. Protein: CASSHQSGRDAYNEQFF.

The genes are TRBV10-2 and TRBJ2-5; 16 bases fit TRBD2. Germline CDR1 and CDR2: WSHSY and SAAADI. The CDR3 runs to 17 residues. J gave up 4 bases and V 3 bases, and 5 bases lay outside the gene matches. CDR3 region: CASSDGTSGGAGETQYF. CDR3 coding DNA: TGCGCCAGCAGTGATGGGACTAGCGGGGGGGCGGGAGAGACCCAGTACTTC.

The chain links TRBV7-8 to TRBJ1-5; TRBD1 agrees at 7 bases. Looked up from germline, CDR1 is SGHVS and CDR2 is FQNEAQ. V shed 3 bases and J 5 bases; nucleotides not matched to a gene: 7. This CDR3 is 15 amino acids long. CDR3 amino acids: CASSLADRADQPQHF. The CDR3 DNA reads TGTGCCAGCAGCTTGGCAGACAGGGCGGATCAGCCCCAGCATTTT.

The chain is built from TRBV10-2 and TRBJ2-2; 7 bases line up with TRBD2. V dropped 6 bases and J dropped 7; count of bases not matched to a gene: 8. This CDR3 has 14 amino acids. The germline V gene encodes CDR1 WSHSY and CDR2 SAAADI. Written as DNA, the CDR3 is TGCGCCAGCAGGCAGGGAGGGTCTGGCGGGGAGCTGTTTTTT. It specifies CASRQGGSGGELFF.